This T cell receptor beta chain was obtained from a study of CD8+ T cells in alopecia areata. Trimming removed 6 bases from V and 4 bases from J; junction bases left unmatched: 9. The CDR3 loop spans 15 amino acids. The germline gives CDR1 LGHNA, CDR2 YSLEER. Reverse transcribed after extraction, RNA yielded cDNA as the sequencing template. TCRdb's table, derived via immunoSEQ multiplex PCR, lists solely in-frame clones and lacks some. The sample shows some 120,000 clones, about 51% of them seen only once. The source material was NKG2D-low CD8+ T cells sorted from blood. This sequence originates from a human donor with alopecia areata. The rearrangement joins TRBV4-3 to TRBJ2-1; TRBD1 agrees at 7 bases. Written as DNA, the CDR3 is TGCGCCAGCAGTCCCCCGGCAGGGGGTTACAATGAGCAGTTCTTC. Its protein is CASSPPAGGYNEQFF.